This T cell receptor beta chain was obtained from a study of blood T cell repertoires in COVID-19. Across the study: Italy, Spain and the United States were the sources of the convalescent and acute COVID-19 samples.

Per the study methods: Amplification with reference gene primers provided the estimates of nucleated cell counts. Only in-frame clones appear in the TCRdb table, and some are missing; sequencing was by immunoSEQ multiplex PCR. V, J and clone size reflect that table, while D and trimming were determined from the DNA. The sample yields hundreds of thousands of clones, 85% to 90% seen once. J lost 5 bases, V lost 1 base, and 1 base had no gene match. The CDR3 runs 15 residues. Per the germline V gene, CDR1 is SEHNR and CDR2 is FQNEAQ (reference sequence). Cohort 3 recovered donors had two negative PCRs, clearance, or symptom resolution.

Sequences were obtained from PBMCs or T cells enriched from blood (not recorded which). The sequence was obtained from a man aged 25 to 45 who had recovered from COVID-19. The chain joins TRBV7-9 to TRBJ1-5; 11 bases are shared with TRBD1. Here the CDR3 DNA reads TGTGCCAGCAGCTTAGAGGGACAGGGGGATCAGCCCCAGCATTTT. Encoded protein: CASSLEGQGDQPQHF.